The 20 T cell receptor beta chains presented below share a single source sample, sequenced in a study of shared clonotypes between healthy human individuals. The table came from immunoSEQ multiplex PCR; TCRdb's copy has only in-frame clones and leaves some out. The repertoire holds 2 million to 2.5 million clones, with under 95% as singletons. The sample consisted of naive CD4+ T cells from PBMCs. The subset: CD45RA+ positively selected. The receptors come from a man younger than 35 in good health. Some clones in this sample may be carry-over from other donors' samples.

In its sample, this clone was seen a few times. The chain joins TRBV18 to TRBJ2-1; TRBD2 aligns across 7 bases. CDR3 size: 11 residues. Per germline, CDR1 KGHSH and CDR2 LQKENI. With 2 bases clipped from V and 15 bases from J, the junction kept 4 bases outside the gene matches. In DNA, the CDR3 is TGTGCCAGCTCACCAACTAGCGCCCCGTTCTTC. Translated, it gives CASSPTSAPFF.

This chain connects TRBV19 to TRBJ2-5, with TRBD2 as a possible D gene (5 bases). V was clipped by 2 bases and J by 8 bases, with 9 bases between them. Looked up from germline, CDR1 is LNHDA and CDR2 is SQIVND (reference sequence). CDR3 length: 12 residues. DNA for the CDR3: TGTGCCAGTAGTATATCCGGACTTACCCAGTACTTC. Translation gives CASSISGLTQYF. Full variable domain (remainder filled in from reference TRBV19 and TRBJ2-5): DGGITQSPKYLFRKEGQNVTLSCEQNLNHDAMYWYRQDPGQGLRLIYYSQIVNDFQKGDIAEGYSVSREKKESFPLTVTSAQKNPTAFYLCASSISGLTQYFGPGTRLLVL.

The chain combines TRBV19 with TRBJ2-2; maybe TRBD2 (5 bases). Trimming pared 8 bases from V and 6 bases from J, leaving 19 bases between. CDR1 LNHDA and CDR2 SQIVND come from the germline V gene (reference sequence). The CDR3 contains 15 residues. In DNA, the CDR3 is TGTGCCAGTGGAGGATGGGCAGAGGTGGCCGGGGAGCTGTTTTTT. It codes for CASGGWAEVAGELFF.

The chain uses TRBV6-5 and TRBJ1-2; D uncertain. This CDR3 region has 13 residues. Germline lookup yields CDR1 MNHEY and CDR2 SVGAGI. V lost 7 bases and J 5 bases, leaving 14 bases between the germline ends. The DNA of the CDR3 is TGTGCCAGCACCAAAGGTTTTCGGTATGGCTACACCTTC. This gives the protein CASTKGFRYGYTF.

This clone has a single count. V usage is TRBV9 and J usage is TRBJ2-6; D is undetermined. The V gene lost 3 bases and the J gene lost 0 bases, with 10 bases spanning the gap. The CDR3 covers 16 residues. Germline values: CDR1 SGDLS, CDR2 YYNGEE. The CDR3 DNA sequence: TGTGCCAGCAGCGCCCCGGGTATCTCTGGGGCCAACGTCCTGACTTTC. Amino acids: CASSAPGISGANVLTF. Full variable domain (outside the CDR3, taken from reference TRBV9 and TRBJ2-6): DSGVTQTPKHLITATGQRVTLRCSPRSGDLSVYWYQQSLDQGLQFLIQYYNGEERAKGNILERFSAQQFPDLHSELNLSSLELGDSALYFCASSAPGISGANVLTFGAGSRLTVL.

The J gene is TRBJ1-1, the V gene TRBV28; TRBD1 matches at 11 bases. There are 18 residues in the CDR3. Germline loops: CDR1 MDHEN, CDR2 SYDVKM. The V segment lost 6 bases and the J segment 3 bases; nucleotides outside the gene matches: 15. CDR3 amino acids: CASSSKGRDRGNHTEAFF. The CDR3 bases are TGTGCCAGCAGCTCTAAGGGGCGGGACAGGGGGAATCACACTGAAGCTTTCTTT. Using reference TRBV28 and TRBJ1-1 for the parts outside the CDR3, the full variable domain is DVKVTQSSRYLVKRTGEKVFLECVQDMDHENMFWYRQDPGLGLRLIYFSYDVKMKEKGDIPEGYSVSREKKERFSLILESASTNQTSMYLCASSSKGRDRGNHTEAFFGQGTRLTVV.

DNA for the CDR3: TGTGCCAGCAGCCCCGAAACTAGCGGGAGGGCCCACGAGCAGTACTTC. This sequence encodes CASSPETSGRAHEQYF. The genes are TRBV7-6 and TRBJ2-7; TRBD2 aligns across 13 bases. The CDR3 is made up of 16 amino acids. V lost 5 bases and J lost 5; bases outside the gene matches: 9. Per germline, CDR1 SGHVS and CDR2 FNYEAQ.

The V and J genes are TRBV18 and TRBJ2-5; D ambiguous. CDR1 KGHSH and CDR2 LQKENI come from the germline V gene. CDR3 length: 15 residues. Trimming shortened V by 2 bases and J by 4 bases, and 14 bases separated the two germline ends. The CDR3 DNA is TGTGCCAGCTCACCAAGGTTGTCGGGCTTAGAGACCCAGTACTTC. Amino acids: CASSPRLSGLETQYF.

This rearrangement joins TRBV10-2 to TRBJ2-7; D tentatively fits TRBD1 or TRBD2 (6 bases each). Trimming left V 7 bases short and J 9 bases short, with 19 bases between. Germline CDR1 and CDR2: WSHSY and SAAADI. CDR3 length: 13 residues. The CDR3 DNA reads TGCGCCAGCATCCCGGAGGGGGGTAGGGTGCAGTACTTC. Translation gives CASIPEGGRVQYF.

This sequence joins TRBV27 and TRBJ1-2, with TRBD1 matching 8 bases. The CDR3 sequence is 14 residues long. Germline CDR1 MNHEY, CDR2 SMNVEV (reference sequence). Losses at the gene ends were 3 bases for V and 4 bases for J; bases not matched to a gene: 4. CDR3 DNA sequence: TGTGCCAGCAGTTTCGCGGGGACAGGCTATGGCTACACCTTC. It encodes CASSFAGTGYGYTF.

The chain combines TRBV5-1 with TRBJ2-7, with 8 bases matching TRBD2. J was trimmed by 2 bases and V by 5 bases; bases with no gene match: 9. The CDR3 is 15 amino acids. In germline, CDR1 is SGHRS, CDR2 YFSETQ. This chain's CDR3 is CASSSGGRGPYEQYF. CDR3 in DNA: TGCGCCAGCAGTTCGGGAGGGAGGGGTCCCTACGAGCAGTACTTC.

The chain is built from TRBV15 and TRBJ1-4; D gene uncertain. V was shortened by 3 bases and J by 3 bases, with 17 bases between the two germline ends. Germline CDR1 LNHNV, CDR2 YYDKDF (reference sequence). This CDR3 region has 17 residues. The CDR3 reads CATSRSPPVAPNEKLFF. CDR3 DNA: TGTGCCACCAGCAGGAGCCCCCCTGTAGCCCCTAATGAAAAACTGTTTTTT.

The chain uses TRBV19 and TRBJ2-3, with 13 bases lining up with TRBD2. The CDR3 totals 15 residues. The germline gives CDR1 LNHDA, CDR2 SQIVND (reference sequence). The ends lost 9 bases at V and 4 bases at J; junction bases unmatched: 7. The CDR3 region has the DNA TGTGCCAGCTCACCGGGACTAGCGGGACCAGATACGCAGTATTTT. The encoded protein is CASSPGLAGPDTQYF.

V gene TRBV7-9 combines with J gene TRBJ2-7, with D perhaps matching TRBD2 (6 bases). Germline CDR1 SEHNR, CDR2 FQNEAQ (reference sequence). With 5 bases removed from V and 0 bases from J, the gap between germline ends came to 11 bases. CDR3 length: 14 residues. CDR3 nucleotides: TGTGCCAGCAGCCCGTCCGGGGGCTCCTACGAGCAGTACTTC. This sequence encodes CASSPSGGSYEQYF.

V is TRBV7-8 and J is TRBJ2-7; D possibly matches TRBD1 or TRBD2 (5 bases each). The germline CDR1 and CDR2 sequences are SGHVS and FQNEAQ. The CDR3 runs to 15 residues. The V end was cut by 1 base, the J end by 2 bases, with 12 bases between. The CDR3 sequence: CASSLVRDRAYEQYF. The CDR3 DNA is TGTGCCAGCAGCTTAGTCCGGGACCGAGCCTACGAGCAGTACTTC.

CDR3 bases: TGTGCCAGCAGTTTGAGCGCATACACGCAGTATTTT. Its protein product is CASSLSAYTQYF. The chain recombines TRBV28 with TRBJ2-3; D is uncertain. Germline V gene lookup returns CDR1 MDHEN and CDR2 SYDVKM. Trimming pared 3 bases from V and 9 bases from J, leaving 10 bases between. The CDR3 sequence is 12 residues long.

The chain has TRBV11-1 and TRBJ1-1, with 10 bases matching TRBD1. Germline V CDR1 and CDR2: SGHAT, FQDESV (reference sequence). Unmatched junction bases numbered 9, after V lost 2 bases and J lost 0 bases. The CDR3 has 18 residues. The CDR3 spells CASSLKLRDRGMNTEAFF. CDR3 bases: TGTGCCAGCAGCTTAAAGTTACGGGACAGGGGTATGAACACTGAAGCTTTCTTT. Based on the CDR3 plus reference TRBV11-1 and TRBJ1-1, the full variable domain is EAEVAQSPRYKITEKSQAVAFWCDPISGHATLYWYRQILGQGPELLVQFQDESVVDDSQLPKDRFSAERLKGVDSTLKIQPAELGDSAMYLCASSLKLRDRGMNTEAFFGQGTRLTVV.

The genes are TRBV2 and TRBJ2-1; 11 bases are a match to TRBD2. Germline loops: CDR1 SNHLY, CDR2 FYNNEI. After removal of 6 bases from V and 4 bases from J, the junction contained 8 bases not matched to a gene. The CDR3 is 16 amino acids. The CDR3: CASRAGLAGKYNEQFF. In nucleotides, the CDR3 is TGTGCCAGCAGGGCCGGACTAGCGGGCAAGTACAATGAGCAGTTCTTC.

The J gene is TRBJ1-1, the V gene TRBV10-3; D is unresolved. V was clipped by 5 bases and J by 0 bases, with 16 bases between them. Looked up from germline, CDR1 is ENHRY and CDR2 is SYGVKD. This CDR3 comprises 16 residues. The CDR3 loop is CAISPREGAMNTEAFF. CDR3 nucleotides: TGTGCCATCAGTCCCCGAGAGGGCGCAATGAACACTGAAGCTTTCTTT.

This sequence joins TRBV27 and TRBJ2-5, with 7 bases aligning to TRBD1. Per germline, CDR1 MNHEY and CDR2 SMNVEV (reference sequence). The trim removed 6 bases at V and 4 bases at J, leaving 11 bases unmatched. The CDR3 is made up of 15 amino acids. DNA for the CDR3: TGTGCCAGCAGCCGTAAGAGGGGGACAGCAGAGACCCAGTACTTC. Amino acid sequence: CASSRKRGTAETQYF.